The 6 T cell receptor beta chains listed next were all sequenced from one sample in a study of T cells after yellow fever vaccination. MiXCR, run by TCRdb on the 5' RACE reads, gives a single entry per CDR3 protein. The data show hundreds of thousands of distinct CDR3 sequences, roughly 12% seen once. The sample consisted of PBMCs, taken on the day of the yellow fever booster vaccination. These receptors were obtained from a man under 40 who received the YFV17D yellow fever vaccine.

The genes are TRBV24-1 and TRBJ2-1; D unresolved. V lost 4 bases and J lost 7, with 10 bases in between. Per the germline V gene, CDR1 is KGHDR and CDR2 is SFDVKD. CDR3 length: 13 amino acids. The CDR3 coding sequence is TGTGCCACCAGTGAAAATAACGGGAATGAGCAGTTCTTC. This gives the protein CATSENNGNEQFF.

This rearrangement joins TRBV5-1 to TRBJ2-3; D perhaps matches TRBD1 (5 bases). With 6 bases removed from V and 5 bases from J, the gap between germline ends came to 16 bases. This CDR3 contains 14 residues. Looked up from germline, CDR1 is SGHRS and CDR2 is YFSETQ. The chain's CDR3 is CASNLGRVIDTQYF. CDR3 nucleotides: TGCGCCAGCAATTTAGGCAGGGTGATAGATACGCAGTATTTT.

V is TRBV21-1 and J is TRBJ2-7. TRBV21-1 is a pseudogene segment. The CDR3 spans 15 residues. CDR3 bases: TGTGCCAGCAGCAATAGTGCCAGGTTGGGCTACGAGCAGTACTTC. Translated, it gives CASSNSARLGYEQYF.

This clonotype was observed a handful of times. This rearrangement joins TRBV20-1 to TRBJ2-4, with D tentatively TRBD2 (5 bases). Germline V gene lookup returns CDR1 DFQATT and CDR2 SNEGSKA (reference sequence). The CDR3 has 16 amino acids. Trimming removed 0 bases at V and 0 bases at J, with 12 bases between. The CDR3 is CSARDHGGLAKNIQYF. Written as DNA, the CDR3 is TGCAGTGCTAGAGATCACGGCGGACTAGCCAAAAACATTCAGTACTTC.

The CDR3, as DNA: TGCAGTGCTAGGGTCCTAACTAGCGGGACTCCTCATGAGCAGTTCTTC. Encoded protein: CSARVLTSGTPHEQFF. The gene calls are TRBV20-1 and TRBJ2-1; 10 bases line up with TRBD2. The CDR3 consists of 16 residues. Germline loops: CDR1 DFQATT, CDR2 SNEGSKA (reference sequence). V lost 3 bases and J lost 8; bases outside the gene matches: 13.

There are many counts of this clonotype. The CDR3 coding sequence is TGCGCCAGCAGCCAAGACGGCAGTAATGAGCAGTTCTTC. Amino acid sequence: CASSQDGSNEQFF. The V gene is TRBV4-3, the J gene TRBJ2-1, with D unresolved. CDR3 length: 13 residues. Trimming left V 0 bases short and J 7 bases short, with 7 bases between. CDR1 is LGHNA and CDR2 is YSLEER in the germline V gene.